The present TCR beta chain was sequenced within a study of T cell changes during pregnancy in multiple sclerosis. V shed 2 bases and J shed 6 bases, with 10 bases lying between them. This CDR3 has 13 amino acids. Germline V gives CDR1 GTSNPN, CDR2 SVGIG (reference sequence). The repertoire was sequenced with immunoSEQ multiplex PCR; TCRdb's copy has only in-frame clones and lacks some. There are some 56,000 clones in the sample; about 90% occur only once, and 0.6% to 0.7% lies in the top ten. The chain is built from TRBV30 and TRBJ2-2, with D tentatively TRBD2 (6 bases). The sequencing used CD4+ T cells from peripheral blood mononuclear cells, collected after pregnancy. The receptor comes from a female donor with multiple sclerosis, enrolled in a pregnancy study. The CDR3 region has the DNA TGTGCCTGGAGTTCCCCGGGGGCCGGGGAGCTGTTTTTT. It translates to CAWSSPGAGELFF. Using reference TRBV30 and TRBJ2-2 for the parts outside the CDR3, the full variable domain is SQTIHQWPATLVQPVGSPLSLECTVEGTSNPNLYWYRQAAGRGLQLLFYSVGIGQISSEVPQNLSASRPQDRQFILSSKKLLLSDSGFYLCAWSSPGAGELFFGEGSRLTVL.